The next 22 T cell receptor beta chains were all read from a single sample in a study of OX40 agonist ivuxolimab in advanced cancers. The table came from immunoSEQ multiplex PCR; TCRdb's copy has only in-frame clones and leaves some out. Altogether about 33,000 clones are present, roughly 84% being singletons, with the ten largest covering around 10%. Sequences were derived from CD4+ or CD8+ T cells sorted from blood, sampled in a trial of the OX40 agonist ivuxolimab. The receptors come from an adult with an advanced solid tumor such as melanoma, head and neck, liver or kidney cancer.

V usage is TRBV6-1 and J usage is TRBJ2-4; 9 positions match TRBD1. In germline, CDR1 is MNHNS, CDR2 SASEGT. With V trimmed by 7 bases and J by 5 bases, 6 bases remained unmatched. The CDR3 runs 14 residues. The CDR3 protein is CASNTGGSENIQYF. DNA of the CDR3: TGTGCCAGCAACACAGGGGGCAGCGAAAACATTCAGTACTTC.

This clone is medium-sized in the sample. The rearrangement links TRBV2 to TRBJ2-7, with TRBD2 identical over 8 bases. J lost 5 bases, V lost 4 bases, and 10 bases had no gene match. Germline CDR1 and CDR2: SNHLY and FYNNEI. This CDR3 comprises 15 residues. The CDR3 loop is CASSVGAGVLNEQYF. In DNA, the CDR3 is TGTGCCAGCAGTGTGGGAGCGGGGGTCCTTAACGAGCAGTACTTC.

The chain combines TRBV7-6 with TRBJ2-7; 9 nucleotides agree with TRBD1. The CDR3 length is 14 residues. In germline, CDR1 is SGHVS, CDR2 FNYEAQ. V lost 4 bases and J lost 3; bases outside the gene matches: 4. The CDR3 loop is CASSWTGAGYEQYF. The DNA for the CDR3 is TGTGCCAGCAGCTGGACAGGGGCAGGCTACGAGCAGTACTTC.

This rearrangement joins TRBV11-2 to TRBJ2-2, with TRBD1 identical over 9 bases. The trim removed 5 bases at V and 5 bases at J, leaving 15 bases unmatched. This CDR3 comprises 18 residues. CDR1 SGHAT and CDR2 FQNNGV come from the germline V gene. Here the CDR3 reads CASSPSRRGTGKTGELFF. For the CDR3, the DNA is TGTGCCAGCAGCCCCTCTAGGCGGGGGACAGGGAAAACCGGGGAGCTGTTTTTT.

This CDR3 is CASSEAGAVQYF. The CDR3 nucleotides are TGTGCCAGCAGTGAAGCGGGGGCTGTGCAGTACTTC. The chain is built from TRBV6-1 and TRBJ2-7; D is possibly TRBD1 (6 bases). Germline assignment: CDR1 MNHNS and CDR2 SASEGT. CDR3 length: 12 residues. The V and J ends lost 0 bases and 9 bases respectively, with 9 bases between them.

V gene TRBV5-1 combines with J gene TRBJ1-2, with a possible D match to TRBD1 (5 bases). The CDR3 covers 15 residues. V was shortened by 2 bases and J by 8 bases, with 19 bases between the two germline ends. Germline assignment: CDR1 SGHRS and CDR2 YFSETQ. CDR3 amino acids: CASSFRDGSLEGYTF. The DNA of the CDR3 is TGCGCCAGCAGCTTCCGGGACGGATCCCTCGAGGGCTACACCTTC.

The rearrangement links TRBV30 to TRBJ1-2; D is ambiguous. The V end was cut by 2 bases, the J end by 0 bases, with 13 bases between. The CDR3 is 15 amino acids. Germline V gives CDR1 GTSNPN, CDR2 SVGIG (reference sequence). CDR3 sequence reads: CAWSIGVGPNYGYTF. The CDR3 nucleotides read TGTGCCTGGAGTATAGGAGTAGGGCCTAACTATGGCTACACCTTC.

Concerning this clone: The junction does not match germline at one end; this may be a read error. The rearrangement uses TRBV5-1 and TRBJ1-2; 8 positions agree with TRBD1. Germline CDR1 SGHRS, CDR2 YFSETQ. The CDR3 consists of 17 residues. For the CDR3, the DNA is TGCGCCAACAGCCCTCGTCCCTCCGGACAGGGTACCTATGGCTACACCTTC. Protein product: CANSPRPSGQGTYGYTF.

The CDR3 bases are TGTGCCAGCTCAGAGACAGGGATCCAAGAGACCCAGTACTTC. This encodes CASSETGIQETQYF. This rearrangement joins TRBV18 to TRBJ2-5, with 7 bases identical to TRBD1. This CDR3 has 14 residues. CDR1 is KGHSH and CDR2 is LQKENI in the germline V gene. With V trimmed by 5 bases and J by 1 base, 4 bases remained unmatched.

The chain links TRBV7-7 to TRBJ2-2, with 8 bases aligning to TRBD2. This CDR3 has 21 amino acids. Per the germline V gene, CDR1 is SSHAT and CDR2 is FNYEAQ (reference sequence). J gave up 0 bases and V 0 bases, and 15 bases lay outside the gene matches. CDR3 bases: TGTGCCAGCAGCTTAGCGCTGGCGGGGGGCCCGCTTGCACCGAACACCGGGGAGCTGTTTTTT. Protein sequence: CASSLALAGGPLAPNTGELFF.

The genes are TRBV11-2 and TRBJ2-1, with D tentatively TRBD2 (6 bases). This CDR3 contains 15 residues. V shed 5 bases and J shed 0 bases, with 11 bases lying between them. Looked up from germline, CDR1 is SGHAT and CDR2 is FQNNGV. The CDR3 loop reads CASSLGGSSYNEQFF. The CDR3 DNA follows: TGTGCCAGCAGCCTCGGGGGTAGCTCCTACAATGAGCAGTTCTTC.

The CDR3 reads CASSLGSEETQYF. The CDR3 DNA follows: TGTGCCAGCAGCTTGGGCTCCGAAGAGACCCAGTACTTC. The chain is built from TRBV7-9 and TRBJ2-5; D not certain. Germline V gene data show CDR1 as SEHNR and CDR2 as FQNEAQ (reference sequence). The V gene lost 3 bases and the J gene lost 3 bases, with 8 bases spanning the gap. This CDR3 has 13 residues.

J is TRBJ2-1 and V is TRBV28; no reliable D call. Per the germline V gene, CDR1 is MDHEN and CDR2 is SYDVKM. The CDR3 has 12 residues. Trimming shortened V by 5 bases and J by 9 bases, and 11 bases separated the two germline ends. The CDR3 is CASSPLGPEQFF. The CDR3 DNA reads as TGTGCCAGCAGTCCGCTAGGACCTGAGCAGTTCTTC.

V usage is TRBV7-2 and J usage is TRBJ2-5, with 9 bases aligning to TRBD2. The J segment lost 4 bases and the V segment lost 5 bases, leaving 5 bases of the junction unmatched. The V gene's germline CDR1 is SGHTA and CDR2 FQGNSA. This CDR3 comprises 14 residues. The CDR3: CASSPRGGPETQYF. The CDR3 region has the DNA TGTGCCAGCAGCCCGCGGGGGGGCCCAGAGACCCAGTACTTC.

V usage is TRBV30 and J usage is TRBJ1-1, with 7 bases lining up with TRBD1. CDR1 and CDR2 from the germline V gene are GTSNPN and SVGIG (reference sequence). J was trimmed by 11 bases and V by 2 bases; bases with no gene match: 11. The CDR3 is 13 residues long. CDR3 region: CAWSKQGWTIAFF. CDR3 in DNA: TGTGCCTGGAGTAAACAGGGGTGGACTATTGCTTTCTTT. Combining the CDR3 with reference TRBV30 and TRBJ1-1 gives the whole variable domain SQTIHQWPATLVQPVGSPLSLECTVEGTSNPNLYWYRQAAGRGLQLLFYSVGIGQISSEVPQNLSASRPQDRQFILSSKKLLLSDSGFYLCAWSKQGWTIAFFGQGTRLTVV.

The chain has TRBV6-5 and TRBJ2-1, with a possible D match to TRBD2 (6 bases). In germline, CDR1 is MNHEY, CDR2 SVGAGI. The CDR3 runs to 14 residues. V was pared by 0 bases and J by 6 bases, with 9 bases between. Here the CDR3 DNA reads TGTGCCAGCAGTTACTCGGCCGGGAGCAATGAGCAGTTCTTC. It encodes CASSYSAGSNEQFF.

The chain has TRBV10-2 and TRBJ1-2; D not certain. V was pared by 7 bases and J by 8 bases, with 17 bases between. This CDR3 spans 13 amino acids. Per the germline V gene, CDR1 is WSHSY and CDR2 is SAAADI. In DNA, the CDR3 is TGCGCCAGCACCGTCACGGAGGGTGCAGGCTACACCTTC. It encodes CASTVTEGAGYTF.

There are a few counts of this clone. The chain is built from TRBV6-1 and TRBJ1-1; D is unclear. The CDR3 is made up of 13 amino acids. V gave up 7 bases and J gave up 0 bases, with 9 bases separating them. From germline, CDR1 is MNHNS and CDR2 SASEGT. This chain's CDR3 is CASTREMNTEAFF. CDR3 DNA: TGTGCCAGCACACGGGAAATGAACACTGAAGCTTTCTTT.

The genes are TRBV6-6 and TRBJ2-7, with TRBD2 as a possible D gene (6 bases). Per germline, CDR1 MNHNY and CDR2 SVGAGI (reference sequence). V gave up 0 bases and J gave up 6 bases, with 12 bases separating them. CDR3 length: 14 amino acids. For the CDR3, the DNA is TGTGCCAGCAGTTACTCGAGTGGGGGAGGCGAGCAGTACTTC. As protein: CASSYSSGGGEQYF.

This clone is a singleton in its sample. V and J are TRBV5-6 and TRBJ2-7, with D hard to call. V lost 0 bases to trimming and J lost 3 bases, with 7 bases between them. CDR1 is SGHDT, CDR2 YYEEEE, per germline. The CDR3 contains 13 residues. CDR3 protein: CASSLVNSYEQYF. CDR3 DNA: TGTGCCAGCAGCTTGGTTAACAGCTACGAGCAGTACTTC.

The V call is TRBV28, the J call TRBJ1-1, with 8 bases aligning to TRBD1. This CDR3 spans 14 amino acids. Germline-derived CDR1 and CDR2 are MDHEN and SYDVKM. V was clipped by 5 bases and J by 5 bases; unmatched bases: 7. CDR3 protein: CASSAGQGRTEAFF. The CDR3 DNA follows: TGTGCCAGCAGTGCCGGACAGGGAAGAACTGAAGCTTTCTTT.

This chain's CDR3 is CASSLAGEEGNTEAFF. DNA for the CDR3: TGTGCCAGCAGCTTAGCGGGGGAGGAGGGGAACACTGAAGCTTTCTTT. V usage is TRBV7-6 and J usage is TRBJ1-1; the D gene is possibly TRBD1 (5 bases). V was pared by 0 bases and J by 1 base, with 12 bases between. The germline V gene encodes CDR1 SGHVS and CDR2 FNYEAQ. This CDR3 has 16 residues.